This T cell receptor beta chain stems from a study of molecular identifiers for immune sequencing clone quantification. Findings of the study overall: Highly expanded clones may be undercounted when identical TCR molecules share barcodes.

The sample holds many counts of this clonotype. As yet, its antigen is unknown. CDR3 length equals 16 residues. Germline-derived CDR1 and CDR2 are SGHNT and YYREEE (reference sequence). V was clipped by 3 bases and J by 2 bases; unmatched bases: 11. Previously reported methods and listed TCR primers produced the bulk TCR libraries. TCRdb re-called the PCR reads with MiXCR, one entry per CDR3 protein. The data hold just under 650,000 distinct CDR3 sequences, with about 20% observed a single time. Sorting isolated naive CD8 T cells as CD8+CD4-CCR7+CD45RA+ events. V usage is TRBV5-4 and J usage is TRBJ2-7, with TRBD1 matching over 7 bases. Sequences were obtained from naive CD8+ T cells from blood, with Jurkat cell RNA spiked in. Sample subset: FACS-sorted CD8+CD4-CCR7+CD45RA+ naive T cells. The sequence came from a human donor in good health. Some libraries in this study had Jurkat cell RNA spiked in. Written as DNA, the CDR3 is TGTGCCAGCAGCTCGCTGGCGGTTCAGGGGGCCTACGAGCAGTACTTC. It encodes CASSSLAVQGAYEQYF.